The 28 T cell receptor beta chains below come from one sample, sequenced in a study of blood T cell repertoires in COVID-19. TCRdb's copy holds only in-frame clones and misses some; the assay was immunoSEQ multiplex PCR. The profile shows around 400,000 clones, 90% to 95% of them singletons. The sample consisted of PBMCs or T cells enriched from blood (not recorded which). The source is a woman between 35 and 50 years old who had been exposed to COVID-19.

The rearrangement joins TRBV19 to TRBJ1-6, with a tentative D call TRBD1 (6 bases). CDR1 LNHDA and CDR2 SQIVND come from the germline V gene (reference sequence). V gave up 11 bases and J gave up 9 bases, with 26 bases separating them. The CDR3 loop spans 16 amino acids. The CDR3 reads CAQPRGGGQPPSPLHF. CDR3 DNA: TGTGCCCAACCCCGGGGGGGAGGACAGCCTCCTTCACCCCTCCACTTT.

This chain links TRBV5-1 with TRBJ2-3; TRBD1 aligns across 8 bases. In germline, CDR1 is SGHRS, CDR2 YFSETQ. Trimming removed 4 bases from V and 2 bases from J; junction bases left unmatched: 6. This CDR3 comprises 15 residues. Here the CDR3 DNA reads TGCGCCAGCAGCCCCGGGACAGGCCCCACAGATACGCAGTATTTT. It encodes CASSPGTGPTDTQYF. Variable domain in full (rest from reference TRBV5-1 and TRBJ2-3): KAGVTQTPRYLIKTRGQQVTLSCSPISGHRSVSWYQQTPGQGLQFLFEYFSETQRNKGNFPGRFSGRQFSNSRSEMNVSTLELGDSALYLCASSPGTGPTDTQYFGPGTRLTVL.

This clone has just one count. The chain combines TRBV20-1 with TRBJ2-4, with 8 positions matching TRBD2. Germline V gene lookup returns CDR1 DFQATT and CDR2 SNEGSKA (reference sequence). CDR3 length equals 15 residues. The junction had 4 bases not matched to a gene; V was cut back by 3 bases and J by 0 bases. DNA for the CDR3: TGCAGTGCTAGTGAAAGCGGGGGAGCCAAAAACATTCAGTACTTC. Residues: CSASESGGAKNIQYF.

The chain employs TRBV19 and TRBJ2-2; 9 bases fit TRBD1. This CDR3 comprises 16 residues. The V gene end was trimmed by 3 bases and the J gene end by 3 bases; junction bases not matched to a gene: 5. Germline V gene sequence: CDR1 LNHDA, CDR2 SQIVND (reference sequence). The CDR3 DNA sequence: TGTGCCAGTAGTATTGGGACAGGGATCGACACCGGGGAGCTGTTTTTT. It yields the protein CASSIGTGIDTGELFF.

The chain is built from TRBV19 and TRBJ2-3; D perhaps matches TRBD2 (6 bases). The germline V gene has CDR1 LNHDA and CDR2 SQIVND (reference sequence). The V gene lost 5 bases and the J gene lost 0 bases, with 15 bases spanning the gap. The CDR3 contains 16 residues. In DNA, the CDR3 is TGTGCCAGTAGTGCCTCCGGGGCGGGGAGCACAGATACGCAGTATTTT. Translating it yields CASSASGAGSTDTQYF. Complete variable domain (other parts from reference TRBV19 and TRBJ2-3): DGGITQSPKYLFRKEGQNVTLSCEQNLNHDAMYWYRQDPGQGLRLIYYSQIVNDFQKGDIAEGYSVSREKKESFPLTVTSAQKNPTAFYLCASSASGAGSTDTQYFGPGTRLTVL.

This clone is a singleton in its sample. V usage is TRBV7-9 and J usage is TRBJ2-7; 7 bases are a match to TRBD1. This CDR3 has 15 amino acids. The germline V gene encodes CDR1 SEHNR and CDR2 FQNEAQ (reference sequence). V was pared by 0 bases and J by 3 bases, with 5 bases of the junction left unmatched. The CDR3 sequence: CASSLAGGVGYEQYF. CDR3 DNA: TGTGCCAGCAGCTTAGCAGGGGGCGTGGGCTACGAGCAGTACTTC.

The chain uses TRBV18 and TRBJ1-1, with a weak D call TRBD1 (6 bases). The CDR3 extends over 15 amino acids. The germline V and J ends were trimmed by 8 bases and 4 bases, with 20 bases remaining between them. Germline CDR1 reads KGHSH; CDR2 reads LQKENI. CDR3 residues: CASIITQGISTEAFF. CDR3 DNA sequence: TGTGCCAGCATCATTACCCAGGGGATAAGCACTGAAGCTTTCTTT.

This chain connects TRBV11-3 to TRBJ2-1; unclear D gene. With 5 bases removed from V and 4 bases from J, the gap between germline ends came to 18 bases. Germline values: CDR1 SGHNT, CDR2 YENEEA. The CDR3 spans 16 residues. CDR3 nucleotides: TGTGCCAGCAGCAAATCGCCCGGAGACGGGTACAATGAGCAGTTCTTC. It specifies CASSKSPGDGYNEQFF.

V gene TRBV11-3 combines with J gene TRBJ1-1; D possibly corresponds to TRBD1 (5 bases). Germline V lookup: CDR1 SGHNT, CDR2 YENEEA. Trimming shortened V by 7 bases and J by 7 bases, and 13 bases separated the two germline ends. The CDR3 is 12 residues long. For the CDR3, the DNA is TGTGCCAGCACCTCACGGGGGTATGAAGCTTTCTTT. Residues: CASTSRGYEAFF. The variable domain in full, with the rest retrieved from reference TRBV11-3 and TRBJ1-1, is EAGVVQSPRYKIIEKKQPVAFWCNPISGHNTLYWYLQNLGQGPELLIRYENEEAVDDSQLPKDRFSAERLKGVDSTLKIQPAELGDSAVYLCASTSRGYEAFFGQGTRLTVV.

The chain has TRBV15 and TRBJ1-2; weak D call: TRBD1 (6 bases). The CDR3 covers 14 residues. Trimming shortened V by 1 base and J by 3 bases, and 9 bases separated the two germline ends. Germline CDR1 is LNHNV and CDR2 is YYDKDF (reference sequence). The CDR3 DNA reads as TGTGCCACCAGCAGAGGGACAGACTACTATGGCTACACCTTC. Translation gives CATSRGTDYYGYTF.

The V gene is TRBV27, the J gene TRBJ2-3; 7 nucleotides match TRBD2. V was clipped by 4 bases and J by 6 bases; unmatched bases: 10. The CDR3 totals 15 residues. Germline CDR1 is MNHEY and CDR2 is SMNVEV (reference sequence). The CDR3 sequence: CASSSPPGREDTQYF. CDR3 DNA: TGTGCCAGCAGTTCACCCCCGGGGAGGGAGGATACGCAGTATTTT.

The chain is built from TRBV12-5 and TRBJ1-2; maybe TRBD1 (5 bases). V was pared by 1 base and J by 3 bases, with 6 bases between. CDR1 is LGHNT and CDR2 is FRNRAP in the germline V gene. This CDR3 has 13 amino acids. CDR3 coding DNA: TGTGCTAGTGGTTTGGCAGGGTACTATGGCTACACCTTC. It specifies CASGLAGYYGYTF.

The count of this clone is one. The chain employs TRBV29-1 and TRBJ1-2; D is uncertain. The V end lost 6 bases, the J end lost 1 base, and 15 bases lay between the germline ends. CDR3 length: 14 amino acids. The germline V gene encodes CDR1 SQVTM and CDR2 ANQGSEA. The CDR3 loop is CSVLAGQYNYGYTF. The CDR3 DNA follows: TGCAGCGTCCTAGCCGGGCAGTATAACTATGGCTACACCTTC.

The chain has TRBV19 and TRBJ1-4, with D unresolved. The CDR3 has 11 amino acids. V lost 8 bases to trimming and J lost 10 bases, with 11 bases between them. The germline CDR1 and CDR2 sequences are LNHDA and SQIVND (reference sequence). Here the CDR3 reads CASGSSGKLFF. In DNA form, the CDR3 reads TGTGCCAGTGGCTCGAGCGGAAAACTGTTTTTT.

V and J are TRBV5-1 and TRBJ2-5; D possibly corresponds to TRBD2 (6 bases). Germline CDR1 and CDR2: SGHRS and YFSETQ. This CDR3 is 15 amino acids long. V lost 2 bases to trimming and J lost 5 bases, with 16 bases between them. The CDR3 loop is CASSFSTTRRETQYF. The CDR3 region has the DNA TGCGCCAGCAGCTTTTCTACGACTAGGCGGGAGACCCAGTACTTC.

V and J are TRBV15 and TRBJ1-2, with D uncertain. V dropped 0 bases and J dropped 8 bases, with 7 bases sitting between them. Germline CDR1 LNHNV, CDR2 YYDKDF (reference sequence). This CDR3 has 12 residues. The chain's CDR3 is CATSRDPGGYTF. CDR3 in DNA: TGTGCCACCAGCAGAGATCCGGGGGGCTACACCTTC.

The genes are TRBV6-4 and TRBJ1-6; D call uncertain. The germline CDR1 and CDR2 sequences are MRHNA and SNTAGT. V lost 3 bases, J lost 9 bases, and 6 bases lay in between. The CDR3 has 12 amino acids. Here the CDR3 DNA reads TGTGCCAGCAGTGATAACGGTTCACCCCTCCACTTT. Encoded protein: CASSDNGSPLHF.

The CDR3 coding sequence is TGTGCCAGCAGCCCAGGGATAAGCTCCTACGAGCAGTACTTC. This translates into CASSPGISSYEQYF. The chain couples TRBV3-1 (or the pseudogene TRBV3-2) to TRBJ2-7; a possible D gene is TRBD1 (5 bases). This CDR3 spans 14 amino acids. V lost 4 bases to trimming and J lost 0 bases, with 10 bases between them. The V gene's germline CDR1 is LGHDT and CDR2 YNNKEL (reference sequence).

J is TRBJ1-2 and V is TRBV6-5; a possible D gene is TRBD1 (5 bases). Germline CDR1 is MNHEY and CDR2 is SVGAGI. The V gene lost 4 bases and the J gene lost 8 bases, with 8 bases spanning the gap. The CDR3 totals 11 residues. In nucleotides, the CDR3 is TGTGCCAGCAGTTCGTCAGGGGGCTACACCTTC. Protein product: CASSSSGGYTF.

The chain has TRBV24-1 and TRBJ1-2; 7 bases are shared with TRBD1. J lost 8 bases, V lost 4 bases, and 6 bases had no gene match. CDR1 is KGHDR and CDR2 is SFDVKD in the germline V gene. There are 13 residues in the CDR3. The CDR3 bases are TGTGCCACCAGTGACCGACAGGGACGCGGCTACACCTTC. Translation gives CATSDRQGRGYTF.

The J gene is TRBJ1-2, the V gene TRBV5-1; TRBD1 agrees at 7 bases. Trimming took 1 base from V and 2 from J; bases not matched to a gene: 8. CDR1 is SGHRS and CDR2 is YFSETQ in the germline V gene. The CDR3 is 16 amino acids. CDR3 residues: CASSLTTGQPNYGYTF. CDR3 DNA: TGCGCCAGCAGCTTGACCACGGGACAGCCCAACTATGGCTACACCTTC.

This clone was seen only once. J is TRBJ2-1 and V is TRBV6-1; TRBD2 aligns across 12 bases. This CDR3 has 17 amino acids. CDR1 is MNHNS, CDR2 SASEGT, per germline. V shed 1 base and J 2 bases; nucleotides not matched to a gene: 3. CDR3 sequence reads: CASSEVASGGAYNEQFF. DNA of the CDR3: TGTGCCAGCAGTGAAGTGGCTAGCGGGGGGGCCTACAATGAGCAGTTCTTC.

The genes are TRBV25-1 and TRBJ2-7; tentatively, D is TRBD2 (5 bases). Germline lookup yields CDR1 MGHDK and CDR2 SYGVNS. The germline V and J ends were trimmed by 5 bases and 4 bases, with 15 bases remaining between them. The CDR3 loop spans 14 amino acids. The CDR3 coding sequence is TGTGCCAGCAGTCCGGGAAGTCTGGGGTACGAGCAGTACTTC. Amino acid sequence: CASSPGSLGYEQYF.

The chain recombines TRBV5-1 with TRBJ2-2, with D uncertain. The CDR3 loop spans 17 amino acids. The V end lost 2 bases, the J end lost 4 bases, and 18 bases lay between the germline ends. Germline-derived CDR1 and CDR2 are SGHRS and YFSETQ. CDR3 residues: CASSFPVGADSTGELFF. The CDR3 DNA reads TGCGCCAGCAGCTTTCCGGTCGGTGCCGATTCCACCGGGGAGCTGTTTTTT. The full variable domain, completed using reference TRBV5-1 and TRBJ2-2, is KAGVTQTPRYLIKTRGQQVTLSCSPISGHRSVSWYQQTPGQGLQFLFEYFSETQRNKGNFPGRFSGRQFSNSRSEMNVSTLELGDSALYLCASSFPVGADSTGELFFGEGSRLTVL.

The gene calls are TRBV6-5 and TRBJ2-7; tentatively, D is TRBD2 (7 bases). This CDR3 comprises 14 residues. Germline CDR1 MNHEY, CDR2 SVGAGI. V lost 4 bases, J lost 2 bases, and 12 bases lay in between. The CDR3 loop is CASSSFGGPYEQYF. Written as DNA, the CDR3 is TGTGCCAGCAGTTCTTTCGGGGGGCCCTACGAGCAGTACTTC.

This chain connects TRBV6-5 to TRBJ2-5, with D uncertain. V was clipped by 2 bases and J by 2 bases, with 9 bases between them. This CDR3 region has 14 residues. Germline V gives CDR1 MNHEY, CDR2 SVGAGI. CDR3 in DNA: TGTGCCAGCAGTTACGTGGGCAAACAAGAGACCCAGTACTTC. Its protein product is CASSYVGKQETQYF.

The J gene is TRBJ2-3, the V gene TRBV7-6; D gene ambiguous. Germline V gene sequence: CDR1 SGHVS, CDR2 FNYEAQ. The CDR3 length is 15 residues. V was pared by 6 bases and J by 2 bases, with 15 bases between. The CDR3 coding sequence is TGTGCCAGCAGGCAGAACTCCCTAGACACAGATACGCAGTATTTT. Its translation: CASRQNSLDTDTQYF. Complete variable domain (other parts from reference TRBV7-6 and TRBJ2-3): GAGVSQSPRYKVTKRGQDVALRCDPISGHVSLYWYRQALGQGPEFLTYFNYEAQQDKSGLPNDRFSAERPEGSISTLTIQRTEQRDSAMYRCASRQNSLDTDTQYFGPGTRLTVL.

The chain joins TRBV27 to TRBJ2-2; no reliable D call. With 0 bases removed from V and 0 bases from J, the gap between germline ends came to 8 bases. Germline V gene sequence: CDR1 MNHEY, CDR2 SMNVEV (reference sequence). The CDR3 consists of 16 residues. The CDR3 DNA reads TGTGCCAGCAGTTTATCCCGCAGAACGAACACCGGGGAGCTGTTTTTT. Translated, it gives CASSLSRRTNTGELFF.